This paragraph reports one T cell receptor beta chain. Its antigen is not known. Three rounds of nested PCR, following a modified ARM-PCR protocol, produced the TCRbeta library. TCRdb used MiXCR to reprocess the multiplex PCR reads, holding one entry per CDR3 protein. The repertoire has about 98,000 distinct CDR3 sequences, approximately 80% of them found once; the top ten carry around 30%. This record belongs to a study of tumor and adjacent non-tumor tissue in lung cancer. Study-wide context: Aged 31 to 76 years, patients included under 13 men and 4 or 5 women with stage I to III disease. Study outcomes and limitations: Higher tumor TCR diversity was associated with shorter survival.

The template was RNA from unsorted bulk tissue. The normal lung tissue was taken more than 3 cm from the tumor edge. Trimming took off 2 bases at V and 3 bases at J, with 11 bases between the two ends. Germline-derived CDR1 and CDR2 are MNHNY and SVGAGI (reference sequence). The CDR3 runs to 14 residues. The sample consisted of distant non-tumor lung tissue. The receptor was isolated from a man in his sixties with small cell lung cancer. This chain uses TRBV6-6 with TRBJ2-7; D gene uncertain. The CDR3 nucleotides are TGTGCCAGCAGTTACACCAAAATCGTCTACGAGCAGTACTTC. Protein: CASSYTKIVYEQYF.